The 16 T cell receptor beta chains reported below all come from one sample, sequenced in a study of T cell responses to AZD1222 COVID-19 vaccine. The method was immunoSEQ multiplex PCR; TCRdb's version includes in-frame clones alone and lacks a portion of them. Of some 140,000 clones listed, 80% to 90% were seen once; the top ten hold 5.5%. The sample consisted of peripheral blood, taken on day 0 of AZD1222 vaccination. These receptors originate from an adult in good health.

This chain links TRBV5-4 with TRBJ2-2, with 7 bases lining up with TRBD1. Unmatched junction bases numbered 9, after V lost 3 bases and J lost 7 bases. CDR3 size: 15 residues. The germline V gene encodes CDR1 SGHNT and CDR2 YYREEE (reference sequence). CDR3 region: CASSYYTGAGGELFF. The CDR3 DNA is TGTGCCAGCAGCTATTATACAGGGGCCGGCGGGGAGCTGTTTTTT.

This chain links TRBV4-3 with TRBJ2-4, with 7 bases that match TRBD2. The CDR3 totals 15 residues. V shed 3 bases and J 8 bases; nucleotides not matched to a gene: 10. Looked up from germline, CDR1 is LGHNA and CDR2 is YSLEER. The CDR3 DNA is TGCGCCAGCAGCCAGGGGGAGCGGGATTCGGACATTCAGTACTTC. It yields the protein CASSQGERDSDIQYF.

V gene TRBV4-2 combines with J gene TRBJ2-7; tentatively, D is TRBD2 (5 bases). V dropped 0 bases and J dropped 7 bases, with 19 bases sitting between them. Germline CDR1 is LGHNA and CDR2 is YNFKEQ. The length of the CDR3 is 16 residues. The CDR3 coding sequence is TGTGCCAGCAGCCAAGATCTTCGCGGAGGTCGTAGAGAGCAGTACTTC. It yields the protein CASSQDLRGGRREQYF.

This rearrangement joins TRBV10-1 to TRBJ1-5; 8 nucleotides match TRBD1. Losses at the gene ends were 3 bases for V and 6 bases for J; bases not matched to a gene: 7. The V gene's germline CDR1 is WNHNN and CDR2 SYGVQD (reference sequence). This CDR3 contains 15 residues. The DNA of the CDR3 is TGCGCCAGCAGTGATGGACAGGGTACGAGTCAGCCCCAGCATTTT. This encodes CASSDGQGTSQPQHF.

The gene calls are TRBV4-1 and TRBJ1-1; D might be TRBD1 (5 bases). The V and J ends lost 3 bases and 1 base respectively, with 9 bases between them. The CDR3 sequence is 14 residues long. Germline CDR1 and CDR2: MGHRA and YSYEKL. CDR3 region: CASSQGRWNTEAFF. CDR3 sequence (DNA): TGCGCCAGCAGCCAGGGACGTTGGAACACTGAAGCTTTCTTT.

V gene TRBV19 combines with J gene TRBJ1-1; TRBD1 matches 10 bases. V shed 6 bases and J 0 bases; nucleotides not matched to a gene: 19. The CDR3 runs 20 residues. Per germline, CDR1 LNHDA and CDR2 SQIVND (reference sequence). The CDR3: CASRPLTVPPDRGMNTEAFF. DNA of the CDR3: TGTGCCAGTAGACCACTTACCGTTCCCCCGGACAGGGGGATGAACACTGAAGCTTTCTTT.

The chain recombines TRBV7-9 with TRBJ1-1; D may be TRBD1 (5 bases). The CDR3 loop spans 13 amino acids. Germline V gene data show CDR1 as SEHNR and CDR2 as FQNEAQ (reference sequence). The V and J ends lost 0 bases and 6 bases respectively, with 8 bases between them. The CDR3 bases are TGTGCCAGCAGCTTAGCCGGGGGGTCTGAAGCTTTCTTT. Its translation is CASSLAGGSEAFF.

CDR3 DNA sequence: TGTGCCAGCAGCTTAGAGATCTCCGTCTCCGGGCTCACAGATACGCAGTATTTT. It codes for CASSLEISVSGLTDTQYF. The chain recombines TRBV11-2 with TRBJ2-3; D is undetermined. Trimming took off 0 bases at V and 2 bases at J, with 18 bases between the two ends. The CDR3 consists of 18 residues. CDR1 and CDR2 from the germline V gene are SGHAT and FQNNGV.

This clone was found once. This chain links TRBV11-3 with TRBJ2-5; weak D call: TRBD2 (5 bases). CDR1 and CDR2 (germline): SGHNT, YENEEA. The CDR3 is 14 residues long. V lost 7 bases and J 2 bases, leaving 14 bases between the germline ends. The CDR3 loop reads CASTPTRNQETQYF. The CDR3 coding sequence is TGTGCCAGCACCCCTACTAGGAATCAAGAGACCCAGTACTTC.

This chain connects TRBV29-1 to TRBJ1-1, with D perhaps matching TRBD1 (6 bases). V gave up 5 bases and J gave up 4 bases, with 14 bases separating them. The CDR3 runs 13 residues. Germline-derived CDR1 and CDR2 are SQVTM and ANQGSEA. Written as DNA, the CDR3 is TGCAGCGTTCCCCGGAGGGGGGGCACTGAAGCTTTCTTT. This translates into CSVPRRGGTEAFF.

This rearrangement joins TRBV6-2 or TRBV6-3 to TRBJ1-1; D ambiguous. V lost 2 bases, J lost 3 bases, and 13 bases lay in between. This CDR3 has 15 amino acids. Germline CDR1 is MNHEY and CDR2 is SVGEGT. CDR3 region: CASSYLLTPDTEAFF. CDR3 bases: TGTGCCAGCAGTTACCTACTCACACCGGACACTGAAGCTTTCTTT.

V gene TRBV5-1 combines with J gene TRBJ1-1; possible D gene TRBD1, 5 bases. The germline CDR1 and CDR2 sequences are SGHRS and YFSETQ. There are 13 residues in the CDR3. V shed 8 bases and J shed 2 bases, with 13 bases lying between them. The CDR3 protein is CASGRGGNTEAFF. For the CDR3, the DNA is TGCGCCAGTGGGAGGGGAGGCAACACTGAAGCTTTCTTT.

The CDR3 loop reads CASSRDLGGYTF. CDR3 DNA sequence: TGTGCCAGCAGCCGGGACCTTGGGGGCTACACCTTC. The chain couples TRBV7-9 to TRBJ1-2; D might be TRBD1 (5 bases). Germline V gives CDR1 SEHNR, CDR2 FQNEAQ (reference sequence). Deletions cut 5 bases from V and 8 bases from J, with 12 bases between. The length of the CDR3 is 12 residues.

The chain couples TRBV12-3 or TRBV12-4 to TRBJ1-2; possibly TRBD1 for D (5 bases). The V end lost 0 bases, the J end lost 9 bases, and 11 bases lay between the germline ends. The CDR3 extends over 13 amino acids. Written as DNA, the CDR3 is TGTGCCAGCAGTTTAGCGGGGGGTAGGAGCTACACCTTC. Translating it yields CASSLAGGRSYTF.

This rearrangement joins TRBV6-4 to TRBJ2-1, with no clear D. There are 13 residues in the CDR3. Germline loops: CDR1 MRHNA, CDR2 SNTAGT. The V and J ends lost 3 bases and 4 bases respectively, with 7 bases between them. This chain's CDR3 is CASSEPPYNEQFF. The CDR3, as DNA: TGTGCCAGCAGTGAACCCCCGTACAATGAGCAGTTCTTC.

This chain connects TRBV27 to TRBJ2-7, with D uncertain. The germline gives CDR1 MNHEY, CDR2 SMNVEV (reference sequence). CDR3 size: 14 residues. V lost 0 bases, J lost 2 bases, and 8 bases lay in between. The CDR3 DNA follows: TGTGCCAGCAGTTTATCAGGGCCTCCCTACGAGCAGTACTTC. Protein product: CASSLSGPPYEQYF.